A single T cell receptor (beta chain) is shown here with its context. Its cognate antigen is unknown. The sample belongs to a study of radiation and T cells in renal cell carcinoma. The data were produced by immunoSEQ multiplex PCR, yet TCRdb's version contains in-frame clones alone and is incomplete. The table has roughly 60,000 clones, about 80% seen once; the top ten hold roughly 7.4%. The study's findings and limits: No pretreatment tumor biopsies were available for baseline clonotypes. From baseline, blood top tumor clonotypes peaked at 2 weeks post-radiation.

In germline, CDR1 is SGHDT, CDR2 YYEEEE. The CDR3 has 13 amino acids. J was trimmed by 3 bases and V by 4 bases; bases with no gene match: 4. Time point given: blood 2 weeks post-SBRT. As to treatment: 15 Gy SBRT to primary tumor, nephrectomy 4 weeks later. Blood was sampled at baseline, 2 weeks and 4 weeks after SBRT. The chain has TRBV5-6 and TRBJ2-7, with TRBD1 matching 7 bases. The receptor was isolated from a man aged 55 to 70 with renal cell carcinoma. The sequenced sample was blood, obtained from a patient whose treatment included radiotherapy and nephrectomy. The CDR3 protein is CASSRDRVYEQYV. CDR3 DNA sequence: TGTGCCAGCAGCCGAGACAGGGTCTACGAGCAGTACGTC.